The source of this TCR beta chain is a study of tumor-infiltrating lymphocytes in primary liver carcinoma (dated by TCRdb to 2016 to 2017). Study-wide context: Of the five patients, three men and two women aged 30 to 69 years, four had hepatocellular carcinoma and one had combined HCC and intrahepatic cholangiocarcinoma. The five patients had tumors staged T1-T3 N0M0, with maximum diameters ranging from about 4.2 to 11 cm. To link TCRbeta repertoire diversity to the local molecular phenotype, the 25 or so tumor region samples were profiled with Agilent mRNA microarrays. Each sample produced about 3.5 to 7.13 million productive TCRbeta reads, and read depth showed no significant difference between tissue types. For each liver tumor, the study sampled five regions along with adjacent normal tissue and blood, and applied TCRbeta repertoire sequencing, expression microarrays and whole-exome sequencing. A total of approximately 35 specimens from 5 patients, comprising some 25 tumor regions, 5 adjacent noncancerous liver tissues and 5 peripheral blood samples, were covered by TCRbeta repertoire sequencing. Reproducibility between technical replicate repertoires was high, with correlation coefficients above 0.95 and mean shared-clone rates roughly 0.87. What the work shows at the level of the full study, not this receptor alone: With just five patients in the study, the authors point out that the findings should be validated in a larger study. Because sequencing covered only the TCR beta chain and unpaired alpha chains were not captured, true repertoire diversity is likely underestimated. Only about 7-24% of top clones were present in all five regions of a tumor, suggesting spatial heterogeneity of tumor-infiltrating T cells. Pairs of tumor regions showed greater repertoire overlap (mean approximately 35%) than tumor-adjacent pairs (17%) or tumor-blood pairs (around 15%), which is consistent with antigen-driven expansion. The top 250 clones made up a significantly larger repertoire fraction in tumors than in blood (p = 0.039). Bulk unsorted samples precluded comparing CD4+ and CD8+ T cell repertoires.

A constant-region primer and ProtoScript II reverse transcriptase were used to reverse-transcribe TCRbeta-specific cDNA from roughly 0.5 ug total RNA. Construction of the TCRbeta libraries relied on three nested rounds of multiplex PCR, following a slightly modified ARM-PCR procedure. The first two PCR rounds used multiplex TRBV1-TRBV30 forward primers with a Cbeta reverse primer, each for roughly 11 cycles. A final 25-cycle PCR with Deep VentR polymerase added sample barcodes and Illumina adapters. Before sequencing, amplicons of 200-500 bp were purified from gel using a QIAquick gel extraction kit. An Illumina HiSeq 2500 was used to sequence the TCRbeta amplicons, generating 250-bp paired-end reads. The published analysis was carried out like this. Quality trimming of reads was performed with Trimmomatic v0.33, and paired reads were merged with FLASH v1.2.11 so that full CDR3 sequences could be recovered. V, D and J germline segments were assigned to the rearranged TCRbeta sequences using MiGEC v1.2.1b. Clonotype statistics and Shannon-Wiener diversity indices were calculated with VDJtools v1.0.0. Except for diversity analysis, only each sample's 250 most abundant clonotypes were used in subsequent analyses to reduce sampling bias. TCRdb ran its own pipeline on the public reads, namely fastp trimming at Q25 and MiXCR clone calling, and kept in-frame beta chains. Each record represents a unique CDR3 protein, reported with the most common genes and DNA among its rows. Clone size and V and J calls follow TCRdb, not the original study. Within this sample are approximately 73,000 distinct CDR3 sequences, with about 70% of them counted one time only. 25% to 35% of the sample is taken by the ten largest.

Without any cell sorting, total RNA and DNA were co-extracted from approximately 22-30 mg of bulk tissue using the AllPrep DNA/RNA mini kit. Between late 2015 and 2016, five patients in China with histopathologically diagnosed primary liver carcinoma had surgical resection. At the time of sampling, the patients had chronic HBV infection and had not received any treatment. Five spatially separated regions were sampled from each tumor: the superior, inferior, left-lateral and right-lateral poles, plus the tumor centre. More than 75% viable tumor cells were found by histology in every tumor sample. Fresh tumor and adjacent tissue pieces were bisected; one half was stored in RNAlater at -80°C, the other sent for histology. This clonotype has a count of ten or more. What antigen it recognizes has not been identified. There are no base qualities to consult, and no much larger clone falls within one base.

V and J are truncated by 0 bases and 0 bases respectively, leaving an intervening sequence of 8 bases. The germline V gene specifies MGHRA as CDR1 and YSYEKL as CDR2. From its cysteine to its phenylalanine, the CDR3 spans 15 amino acids. The kept DNA is CDR3 alone, 45 bases in frame from the first base. The chain couples TRBV4-1 to TRBJ2-5, with the D gene not clear enough to name. The sequence derives from a man aged 35-49 years with primary liver carcinoma and hepatitis B virus infection. Sample: liver tumor tissue from sampling region 4. The sample's cell subset or site label, in plain terms: tumor region T4, right-lateral pole. CDR3 reads: CASSQDELNQETQYF. DNA sequence: TGCGCCAGCAGCCAAGATGAGCTTAACCAAGAGACCCAGTACTTC.